A selection of T cell receptor beta chains follows, all from one sample in a study of blood T cells in healthy people across ages. One entry per CDR3 protein results from TCRdb running MiXCR on the 5' RACE reads. The sample comprises some 1,800,000 distinct CDR3 sequences, 39% of which are singletons, and 23% rests with the top ten. Material for sequencing was blood. All receptors come from a human donor in good health. Each CDR3 is given with its conserved first and last residue. Fields, in order: J gene, D gene, V gene, clone size, CDR3 DNA, CDR3 protein. A D gene is named only where the DNA matches it firmly. Clone size is shown for a subset of rows, as once, few, many or a class of expanded clone.

J: TRBJ2-4; D: NA; V: TRBV5-1; size: few; DNA: TGCGCCAGCAGCCCCGGGCCGGAGGCCAAAAACATTCAGTACTTC; CDR3: CASSPGPEAKNIQYF
J: TRBJ2-1; D: TRBD2; V: TRBV6-2/TRBV6-3; size: NA; DNA: TGTGCCAGCAGTACTGGGGTAGCGGGGGGGCGTAATGAGCAGTTCTTC; CDR3: CASSTGVAGGRNEQFF
J: TRBJ2-7; D: NA; V: TRBV5-1; size: NA; DNA: TGCGCCAGCAGCTTGGCCGGTCTGAGCGAGCAGTACTTC; CDR3: CASSLAGLSEQYF
J: TRBJ2-4; D: NA; V: TRBV7-2; size: NA; DNA: TGTGCCAGCACATCAGGGGATACCAAAAACATTCAGTACTTC; CDR3: CASTSGDTKNIQYF
J: TRBJ2-2; D: TRBD1; V: TRBV11-3; size: NA; DNA: TGTACCAGCAGCCGGGACAGGGGAAACACCGGGGAGCTGTTTTTT; CDR3: CTSSRDRGNTGELFF
J: TRBJ1-1; D: TRBD1; V: TRBV15; size: NA; DNA: TGTGCCACCAGCAGGCAAATTACAGGGGGATGGGCTTTCTTT; CDR3: CATSRQITGGWAFF
J: TRBJ1-2; D: NA; V: TRBV10-3; size: NA; DNA: TGTGCCATCAGTGAGGGGTACTCTAACTATGGCTACACCTTC; CDR3: CAISEGYSNYGYTF
J: TRBJ1-2; D: NA; V: TRBV6-2/TRBV6-3; size: NA; DNA: TGTGCCAGCAGCCTTTACCGGGATGTGGGCTATGGCTACACCTTC; CDR3: CASSLYRDVGYGYTF
J: TRBJ2-7; D: NA; V: TRBV7-4; size: NA; DNA: TGTGCCAGCAGCTTAGATCAACGAACCTCCTACGAGCAGTACTTC; CDR3: CASSLDQRTSYEQYF
J: TRBJ1-5; D: TRBD1; V: TRBV6-6; size: few; DNA: TGTGCTAGCAGTAACCCCCCGGGACAGGGTAATCAGCCCCAGCATTTT; CDR3: CASSNPPGQGNQPQHF
J: TRBJ2-1; D: TRBD2; V: TRBV10-3; size: NA; DNA: TGTGCCATCAGTCCCGGGACTAGCGGGGTTAGGGAGCAGTTCTTC; CDR3: CAISPGTSGVREQFF
J: TRBJ2-5; D: NA; V: TRBV10-3; size: NA; DNA: TGTGCCATCTGTGACATAGAGGAGACCCAGTACTTC; CDR3: CAICDIEETQYF
J: TRBJ2-3; D: NA; V: TRBV12-3/TRBV12-4; size: few; DNA: TGTGCCAGCAGTTTAATATCACCCACAGATACGCAGTATTTT; CDR3: CASSLISPTDTQYF
J: TRBJ2-7; D: TRBD1; V: TRBV4-1; size: NA; DNA: TGCGCCAGCAGCCAAGGGGGACAGTTGAACTACGAGCAGTACTTC; CDR3: CASSQGGQLNYEQYF
J: TRBJ2-3; D: TRBD2; V: TRBV4-2; size: NA; DNA: TGTGCCAGCAGCCACCGGACTAGCGGCACAGATACGCAGTATTTT; CDR3: CASSHRTSGTDTQYF
J: TRBJ2-3; D: NA; V: TRBV11-2; size: NA; DNA: TGTGCCAGCAGCTTAGCCTTACAGACTTACACAGATACGCAGTATTTT; CDR3: CASSLALQTYTDTQYF
J: TRBJ2-3; D: TRBD1; V: TRBV12-3/TRBV12-4; size: few; DNA: TGTGCCAGCAGCCAACGGGACAGGGAGGCAGATACGCAGTATTTT; CDR3: CASSQRDREADTQYF
J: TRBJ2-3; D: NA; V: TRBV7-9; size: NA; DNA: TGTGCCAGCAGCTTAGGGCAGGAGAGTCCTAGCACAGATACGCAGTATTTT; CDR3: CASSLGQESPSTDTQYF
J: TRBJ1-4; D: TRBD1; V: TRBV6-6; size: few; DNA: TGTGCCAGCAGTTACCAGGGGGCAGAAACTAATGAAAAACTGTTTTTT; CDR3: CASSYQGAETNEKLFF
J: TRBJ1-4; D: TRBD1; V: TRBV12-3/TRBV12-4; size: NA; DNA: TGTGCCAGCAGGCATGGGACAGGGACTAATGAAAAACGGTTTTTT; CDR3: CASRHGTGTNEKRFF
J: TRBJ2-5; D: NA; V: TRBV7-2; size: NA; DNA: TGTGCCGGCAGCCCGAGGGGGGCGAGTGAGACCCAGTACTTC; CDR3: CAGSPRGASETQYF
J: TRBJ1-2; D: TRBD1; V: TRBV6-6; size: NA; DNA: TGTGCCAGCAGTTACGCACCGGGACAGGGAGACTATGGCTACACCTTT; CDR3: CASSYAPGQGDYGYTF
J: TRBJ1-5; D: NA; V: TRBV9; size: NA; DNA: TGTGCCAGCAGCGCGGGAGGGGACTTAAACCAGCCCCAGCATTTT; CDR3: CASSAGGDLNQPQHF
J: TRBJ2-3; D: NA; V: TRBV5-1; size: NA; DNA: TGCGCCAGCAGCTTGGTATCCGGTGATGGGCAGTATTTT; CDR3: CASSLVSGDGQYF
J: TRBJ2-5; D: NA; V: TRBV6-2/TRBV6-3; size: few; DNA: TGTGCCAGCAGTCGACAGAAAGAGACCCAGTACTTC; CDR3: CASSRQKETQYF
J: TRBJ2-5; D: TRBD1; V: TRBV6-2/TRBV6-3; size: NA; DNA: TGTGCCAGCAGTCCACTACTCTTGACAGGGGTAGAGACCCAGTACTTC; CDR3: CASSPLLLTGVETQYF
J: TRBJ1-1; D: NA; V: TRBV9; size: NA; DNA: TGTGCCAGCAGCGGGGGTTGGGGGGGTGAAGCTTTCTTT; CDR3: CASSGGWGGEAFF
J: TRBJ2-7; D: NA; V: TRBV6-5; size: once; DNA: TGTGCCAGCAGTTACTCTTTGGGGCCCCGGTCCTACGAGCAGTACTTC; CDR3: CASSYSLGPRSYEQYF
J: TRBJ1-5; D: NA; V: TRBV7-2; size: few; DNA: TGTGCCAGCAGCTTAGGGACAGCTCTAAATCAGCCCCAGCATTTT; CDR3: CASSLGTALNQPQHF
J: TRBJ2-7; D: NA; V: TRBV9; size: NA; DNA: TGTGCCAGCAGCGCTCGGCAAGAATTCTACGAGCAGTACTTC; CDR3: CASSARQEFYEQYF
J: TRBJ2-3; D: NA; V: TRBV5-6; size: NA; DNA: TGTGCCAGCAGCCTGGGGACCTTCGCCACAGATACGCAGTATTTT; CDR3: CASSLGTFATDTQYF
J: TRBJ1-4; D: NA; V: TRBV12-3/TRBV12-4; size: few; DNA: TGTGCCAGCAGTTTAAAGGGGTTGGATGAAAAACTGTTTTTT; CDR3: CASSLKGLDEKLFF
J: TRBJ1-4; D: NA; V: TRBV7-2; size: few; DNA: TGTGCCAGTAGCTTAGATGGGAGGGGTGAAAAACTGTTTTTT; CDR3: CASSLDGRGEKLFF
J: TRBJ2-3; D: NA; V: TRBV5-1; size: NA; DNA: TGCGCCAGCAGCCCCTGGATGGAGGCAGATACGCAGTATTTT; CDR3: CASSPWMEADTQYF
J: TRBJ2-7; D: TRBD2; V: TRBV20-1; size: NA; DNA: TGCAGTGCTAGACCTATCCTAGCGGGGTCCTACGAGCAGTACTTC; CDR3: CSARPILAGSYEQYF
J: TRBJ2-4; D: TRBD1; V: TRBV20-1; size: NA; DNA: TGCAGTGCTTGCACAGGGGTTGGGGGAAACATTCAGTACTTC; CDR3: CSACTGVGGNIQYF
J: TRBJ2-3; D: NA; V: TRBV7-2; size: few; DNA: TGTGCCAGCAGCTTAGCAGCGCAAGATACGCAGTATTTT; CDR3: CASSLAAQDTQYF
J: TRBJ1-1; D: NA; V: TRBV29-1; size: few; DNA: TGCAGCGTTGTTCGGGGGGACATGAACACTGAAGCTTTCTTT; CDR3: CSVVRGDMNTEAFF
J: TRBJ2-1; D: TRBD1; V: TRBV7-9; size: few; DNA: TGTGCCAGCCGCTCAACAGGGGCCTCTCGGCCGGACAATGAGCAGTTCTTC; CDR3: CASRSTGASRPDNEQFF
J: TRBJ2-3; D: NA; V: TRBV7-3; size: once; DNA: TGTGCCAGCAGTCGAATCGGTTCCCGACAAGATACGCAGTATTTT; CDR3: CASSRIGSRQDTQYF
J: TRBJ2-2; D: TRBD1; V: TRBV6-2/TRBV6-3; size: once; DNA: TGTGCCAGCAGTTACCGGTTGGACAGGGGGAGCACCGGGGAGCTGTTTTTT; CDR3: CASSYRLDRGSTGELFF
J: TRBJ2-1; D: NA; V: TRBV29-1; size: NA; DNA: TGCAGCGTTGCCAGTTTCAATGAGCAGTTCTTC; CDR3: CSVASFNEQFF
J: TRBJ1-5; D: TRBD1; V: TRBV11-1; size: NA; DNA: TGTGCCAGCAGCCCAGGGGGCGAGGGCAATCAGCCCCAGCATTTT; CDR3: CASSPGGEGNQPQHF
J: TRBJ2-1; D: NA; V: TRBV10-3; size: many; DNA: TGTGCCATCAGTGATAGTGAGACAGAGCAGTTCTTC; CDR3: CAISDSETEQFF
J: TRBJ1-2; D: NA; V: TRBV6-6; size: NA; DNA: TGTGCCGGCAGTTACACGCGACAGAACTATGGCTACACCTTC; CDR3: CAGSYTRQNYGYTF